This T cell receptor (beta chain) was observed in a study of blood T cell repertoires in COVID-19 (dated by TCRdb to the early 2020s). Looking at the study overall: Samples from collaborators originated in the United States, Italy and Spain and spanned both the acute and convalescent phases of COVID-19. The samples were drawn from the first 160 participants of the ongoing ImmuneRACE study and from over 950 subjects provided by 6 global collaborators. The dataset comprised deeply sampled blood TCRbeta repertoires from subjects exposed to, actively infected with, or recovered from COVID-19. Where HLA class I and class II types were available, the types were taken from metadata supplied by the sample provider, not from assay-based typing. The repertoires were released in a freely available public database meant as a resource for research on the immune response to SARS-CoV-2. The material from the prospective study consisted of cDNA or gDNA derived from T cells, B-cell-depleted T cells, or PBMCs. A de-identified subject ID, COVID-19 status, age in years and sex were almost always included in the sample metadata. Beyond this particular receptor, the publication reports: How much clinical and demographic metadata was included differed by source and by participant, and the metadata was provided uncurated.

Remarks on this clone: Its antigen is currently not known. Per-base qualities were not stored, and no clone one base away is much larger.

The CDR3 contains 16 residues, cysteine and phenylalanine counted. The CDR3 DNA has 48 bases and is translated from base 1. As encoded in the germline V gene (reference sequence), CDR1 is SGHKS while CDR2 is YYEKEE. Trimming at the junction amounts to 2 bases on V and 0 bases on J, and the germline ends lie 12 bases apart. Samples from volunteer blood donors who had recovered from COVID-19 were contributed by a second Seattle source. The collaborating institutions used their own protocols to collect whole blood in K2EDTA tubes. Collaborator samples were shipped for TCRbeta analysis as frozen whole blood, isolated PBMCs, or DNA extracted from either sample type. The immunoSEQ Assay, a bias-controlled multiplex PCR, was used to amplify TCRbeta CDR3 regions from genomic DNA. In the paper's pipeline: Nucleated cell counts per sample were estimated from amplification of reference gene primers within the assay. Sequence reads were collapsed and filtered to measure the absolute abundance of every unique TCRbeta CDR3 rearrangement. For each sample, productive Simpson clonality was calculated as the square root of Simpson's diversity index over productive rearrangements. This immuneACCESS table, as held by TCRdb, lists in-frame sequences with V and J called but not all clones. Of the missing ones, under half trace to an unresolved V gene in checked studies; the others have no known cause. That table supplies the V and J calls and clone size; D and trimming were determined from the DNA. Recorded for this sample are about 240,000 clones; approximately 90% of them occurred a single time. The top ten clones comprise 0.95% to 1% of the sample.

The material sequenced was peripheral blood. This sequence originates from a woman in her forties who had recovered from COVID-19. The chain uses TRBV5-5 and TRBJ2-1, with a tentative D gene TRBD2 over 6 matching bases. Here the CDR3 is given as CASSFQVGGSYNEQFF. Here is the DNA: TGTGCCAGCAGCTTTCAAGTCGGGGGCTCCTACAATGAGCAGTTCTTC.